This is a list of T cell receptor beta chains from one sample in a study of human T cells and chemical hapten exposure. TCRdb reprocessed the RACE reads via MiXCR and lists one record per CDR3 protein. Of some 250,000 distinct CDR3 sequences in the sample, roughly 7.7% are singletons; the top ten hold 1.2%. The sample here was whole blood, taken in connection with sensitization to the hapten diphenylcyclopropenone (DPC). The origin of the receptors is a man aged 18 to 29 with alopecia areata. Some clones in this sample may be carry-over from other donors' samples. The CDR3 runs from the conserved cysteine through the conserved F or W. A D gene is named only where the DNA matches it firmly. Clone size is not always given. Where it is, it says once, few, many or a class for expanded clones.

size	J	V	D	CDR3	DNA
many	TRBJ1-1	TRBV7-3	TRBD1	CASSFQGAGGTEAFF	TGTGCCAGCAGCTTTCAGGGGGCAGGGGGAACTGAAGCTTTCTTT
few	TRBJ1-6	TRBV29-1	TRBD1	CSAADRGTLHF	TGCAGCGCCGCGGACAGGGGGACCCTCCACTTT
few	TRBJ2-7	TRBV28	TRBD1	CAIYPGQSSYEQYF	TGTGCCATCTATCCGGGACAGAGCTCCTACGAGCAGTACTTC
NA	TRBJ2-1	TRBV7-6	TRBD2	CASSSPRWRGGYNEQFF	TGTGCCAGCAGCTCCCCGCGCTGGCGGGGGGGTTACAATGAGCAGTTCTTC
few	TRBJ1-5	TRBV4-1	NA	CASSQVPGGDGQPQHF	TGCGCCAGCAGCCAAGTTCCTGGGGGCGACGGTCAGCCCCAGCATTTT
many	TRBJ1-2	TRBV4-3	NA	CASSPQGRYGYTF	TGCGCCAGCAGCCCACAGGGCCGCTATGGCTACACCTTC
NA	TRBJ1-2	TRBV6-6	NA	CASSYSNVPNYGYTF	TGTGCCAGCAGTTACTCGAATGTCCCTAACTATGGCTACACCTTC
NA	TRBJ2-7	TRBV29-1	NA	CSVANGYEQYF	TGCAGCGTTGCTAACGGGTACGAGCAGTACTTC
few	TRBJ2-1	TRBV4-1	NA	CASSLGGAVEQFF	TGCGCCAGCAGCCTAGGGGGAGCGGTTGAGCAGTTCTTC
many	TRBJ2-2	TRBV20-1	NA	CSADRGYGTGELFF	TGCAGTGCGGATCGGGGTTACGGCACCGGGGAGCTGTTTTTT
few	TRBJ2-5	TRBV9	TRBD1	CASSADDRGIQETQYF	TGTGCCAGCAGCGCGGATGACAGGGGAATCCAAGAGACCCAGTACTTC
many	TRBJ1-1	TRBV6-2/TRBV6-3	NA	CASSYSRTANTEAFF	TGTGCCAGCAGTTACTCGAGGACGGCGAACACTGAAGCTTTCTTT
few	TRBJ1-1	TRBV28	NA	CASSWGRPTEAFF	TGTGCCAGCAGTTGGGGACGCCCCACTGAAGCTTTCTTT
few	TRBJ1-5	TRBV6-4	NA	CASSGETNQPQHF	TGTGCCAGCAGTGGAGAGACGAATCAGCCCCAGCATTTT
NA	TRBJ1-5	TRBV7-9	NA	CASSSPPEPQHF	TGTGCCAGCAGCTCCCCTCCGGAGCCCCAGCATTTT
few	TRBJ2-3	TRBV20-1	TRBD2	CSAPAGGTDTQYF	TGCAGTGCCCCAGCGGGGGGCACAGATACGCAGTATTTT
many	TRBJ1-1	TRBV7-2	NA	CASSLDSRTAFF	TGTGCCAGCAGCTTAGACTCCCGCACCGCTTTCTTT